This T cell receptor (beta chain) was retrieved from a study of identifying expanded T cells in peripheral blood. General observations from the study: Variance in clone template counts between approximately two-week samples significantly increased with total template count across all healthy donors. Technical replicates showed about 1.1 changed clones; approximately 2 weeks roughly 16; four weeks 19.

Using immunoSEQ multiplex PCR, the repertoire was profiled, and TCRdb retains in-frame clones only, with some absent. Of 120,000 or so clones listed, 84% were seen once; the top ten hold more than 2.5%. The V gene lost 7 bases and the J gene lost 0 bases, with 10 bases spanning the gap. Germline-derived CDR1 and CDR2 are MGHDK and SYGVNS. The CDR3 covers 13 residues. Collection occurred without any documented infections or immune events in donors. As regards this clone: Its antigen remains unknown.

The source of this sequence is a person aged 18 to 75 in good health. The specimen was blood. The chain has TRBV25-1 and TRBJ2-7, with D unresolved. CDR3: CASTRVGSYEQYF. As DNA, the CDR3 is TGTGCCAGCACTAGGGTTGGCTCCTACGAGCAGTACTTC.